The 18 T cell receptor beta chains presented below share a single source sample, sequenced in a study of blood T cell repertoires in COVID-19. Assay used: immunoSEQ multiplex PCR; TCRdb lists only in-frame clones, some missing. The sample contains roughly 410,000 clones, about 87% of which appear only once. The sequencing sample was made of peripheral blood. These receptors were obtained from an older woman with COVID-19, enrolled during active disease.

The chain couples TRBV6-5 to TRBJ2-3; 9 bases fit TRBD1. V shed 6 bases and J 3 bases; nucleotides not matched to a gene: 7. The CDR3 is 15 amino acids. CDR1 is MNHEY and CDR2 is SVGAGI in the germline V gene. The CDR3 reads CASRKGQGRTDTQYF. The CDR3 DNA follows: TGTGCCAGCAGAAAAGGACAGGGGAGGACAGATACGCAGTATTTT.

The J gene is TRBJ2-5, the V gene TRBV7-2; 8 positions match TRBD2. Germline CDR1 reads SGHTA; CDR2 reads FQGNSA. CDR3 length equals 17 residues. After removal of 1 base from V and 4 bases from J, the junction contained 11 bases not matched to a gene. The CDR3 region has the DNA TGTGCCAGCAGCTTAGGTTTTACGGGGGGGTTGCGAGAGACCCAGTACTTC. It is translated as CASSLGFTGGLRETQYF.

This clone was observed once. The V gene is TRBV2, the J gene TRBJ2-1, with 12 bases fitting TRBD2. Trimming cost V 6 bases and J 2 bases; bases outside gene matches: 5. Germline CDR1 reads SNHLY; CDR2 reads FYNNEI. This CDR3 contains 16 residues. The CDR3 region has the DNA TGTGCCAGCAGGGGCCGACTAGCGGGGGCCTACAATGAGCAGTTCTTC. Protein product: CASRGRLAGAYNEQFF.

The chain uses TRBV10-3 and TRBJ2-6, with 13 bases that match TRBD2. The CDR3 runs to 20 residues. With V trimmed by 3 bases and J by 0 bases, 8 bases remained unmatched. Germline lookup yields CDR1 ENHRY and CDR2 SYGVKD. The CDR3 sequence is CAISEPGTSGAPSGANVLTF. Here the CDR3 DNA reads TGTGCCATCAGTGAACCCGGGACTAGCGGGGCGCCCTCTGGGGCCAACGTCCTGACTTTC.

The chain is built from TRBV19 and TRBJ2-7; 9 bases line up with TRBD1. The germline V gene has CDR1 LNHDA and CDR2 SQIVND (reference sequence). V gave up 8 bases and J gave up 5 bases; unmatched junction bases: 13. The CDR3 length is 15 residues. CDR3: CASSTRLGTGNEQYF. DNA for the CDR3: TGTGCCAGTTCCACTAGACTAGGGACAGGGAACGAGCAGTACTTC.

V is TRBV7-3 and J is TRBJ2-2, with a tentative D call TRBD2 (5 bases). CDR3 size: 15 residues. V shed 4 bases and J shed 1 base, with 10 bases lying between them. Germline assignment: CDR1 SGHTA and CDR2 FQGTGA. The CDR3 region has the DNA TGTGCCAGCAGCTCACTCGGGGTGAACACCGGGGAGCTGTTTTTT. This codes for CASSSLGVNTGELFF.

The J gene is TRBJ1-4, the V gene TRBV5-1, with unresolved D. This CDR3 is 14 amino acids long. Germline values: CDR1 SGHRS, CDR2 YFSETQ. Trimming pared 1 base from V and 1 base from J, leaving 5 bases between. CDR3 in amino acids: CASSLTETNEKLFF. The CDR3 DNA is TGCGCCAGCAGCTTGACAGAAACTAATGAAAAACTGTTTTTT.

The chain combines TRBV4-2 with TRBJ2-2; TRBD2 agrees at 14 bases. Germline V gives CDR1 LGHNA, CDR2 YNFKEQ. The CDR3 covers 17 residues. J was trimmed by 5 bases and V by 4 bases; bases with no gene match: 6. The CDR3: CASSRLAGGRLTGELFF. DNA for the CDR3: TGTGCCAGCAGCCGACTAGCGGGGGGGCGGTTGACCGGGGAGCTGTTTTTT.

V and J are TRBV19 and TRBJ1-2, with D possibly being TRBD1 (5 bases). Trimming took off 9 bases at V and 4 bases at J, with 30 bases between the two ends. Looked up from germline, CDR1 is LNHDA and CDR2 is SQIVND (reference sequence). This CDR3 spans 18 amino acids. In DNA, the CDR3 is TGTGCCAGCGACTCCGGGGGATCCAAGCCAGGGTTGGGCTATGGCTACACCTTC. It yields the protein CASDSGGSKPGLGYGYTF.

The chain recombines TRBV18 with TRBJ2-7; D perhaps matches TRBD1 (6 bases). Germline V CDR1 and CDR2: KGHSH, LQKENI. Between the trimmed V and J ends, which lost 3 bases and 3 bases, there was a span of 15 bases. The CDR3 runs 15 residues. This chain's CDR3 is CASSPDSNRGYEQYF. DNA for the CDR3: TGTGCCAGCTCACCGGACAGCAATCGAGGCTACGAGCAGTACTTC.

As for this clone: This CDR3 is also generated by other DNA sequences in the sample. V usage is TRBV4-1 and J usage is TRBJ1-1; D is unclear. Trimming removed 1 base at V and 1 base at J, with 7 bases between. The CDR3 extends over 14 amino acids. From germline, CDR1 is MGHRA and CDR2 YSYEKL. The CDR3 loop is CASSQGGGNTEAFF. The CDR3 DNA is TGCGCCAGCAGCCAAGGAGGTGGGAACACTGAAGCTTTCTTT.

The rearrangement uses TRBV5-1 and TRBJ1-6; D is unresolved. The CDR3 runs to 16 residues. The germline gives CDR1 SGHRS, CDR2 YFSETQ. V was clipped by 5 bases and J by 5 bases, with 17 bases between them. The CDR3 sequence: CASRDVPRNNNSPLHF. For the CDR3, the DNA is TGCGCCAGCAGAGATGTCCCGAGAAATAATAATTCACCCCTCCACTTT. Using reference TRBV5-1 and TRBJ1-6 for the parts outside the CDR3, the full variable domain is KAGVTQTPRYLIKTRGQQVTLSCSPISGHRSVSWYQQTPGQGLQFLFEYFSETQRNKGNFPGRFSGRQFSNSRSEMNVSTLELGDSALYLCASRDVPRNNNSPLHFGNGTRLTVT.

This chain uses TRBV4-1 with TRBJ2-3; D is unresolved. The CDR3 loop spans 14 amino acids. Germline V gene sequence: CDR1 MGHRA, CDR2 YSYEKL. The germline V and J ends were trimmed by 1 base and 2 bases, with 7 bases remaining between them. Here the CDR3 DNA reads TGCGCCAGCAGCCAAGGCACTACCACAGATACGCAGTATTTT. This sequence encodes CASSQGTTTDTQYF.

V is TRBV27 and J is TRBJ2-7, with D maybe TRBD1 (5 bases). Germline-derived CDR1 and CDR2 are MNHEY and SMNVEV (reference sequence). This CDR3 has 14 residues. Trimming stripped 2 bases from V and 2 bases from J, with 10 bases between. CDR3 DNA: TGTGCCAGCAGTTTACAGGGAAGAGCCTACGAGCAGTACTTC. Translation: CASSLQGRAYEQYF.

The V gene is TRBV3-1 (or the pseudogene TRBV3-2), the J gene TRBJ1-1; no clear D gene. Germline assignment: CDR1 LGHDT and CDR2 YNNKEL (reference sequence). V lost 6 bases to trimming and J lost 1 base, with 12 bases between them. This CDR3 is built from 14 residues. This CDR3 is CASRLEGRNTEAFF. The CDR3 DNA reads TGTGCCAGCAGGTTAGAGGGTCGGAACACTGAAGCTTTCTTT.

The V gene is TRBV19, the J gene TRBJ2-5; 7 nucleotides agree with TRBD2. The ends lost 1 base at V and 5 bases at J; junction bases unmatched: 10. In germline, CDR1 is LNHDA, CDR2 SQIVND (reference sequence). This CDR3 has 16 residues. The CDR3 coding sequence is TGTGCCAGTAGTATAGGCAAGACTAGCTGGGGGGAGACCCAGTACTTC. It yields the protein CASSIGKTSWGETQYF.

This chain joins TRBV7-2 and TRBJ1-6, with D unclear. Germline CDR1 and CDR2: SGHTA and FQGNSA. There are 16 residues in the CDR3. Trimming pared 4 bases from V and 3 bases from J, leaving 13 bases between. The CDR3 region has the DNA TGTGCCAGCAGCTCAAAGGCGGCCAGCTATAATTCACCCCTCCACTTT. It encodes CASSSKAASYNSPLHF. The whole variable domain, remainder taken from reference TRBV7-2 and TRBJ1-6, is GAGVSQSPSNKVTEKGKDVELRCDPISGHTALYWYRQSLGQGLEFLIYFQGNSAPDKSGLPSDRFSAERTGGSVSTLTIQRTQQEDSAVYLCASSSKAASYNSPLHFGNGTRLTVT.

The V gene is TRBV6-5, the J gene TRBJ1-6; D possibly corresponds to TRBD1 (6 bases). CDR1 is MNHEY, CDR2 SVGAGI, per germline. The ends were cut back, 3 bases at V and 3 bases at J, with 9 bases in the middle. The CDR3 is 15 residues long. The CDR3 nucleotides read TGTGCCAGCAGTTATGGACAGTTCTATAATTCACCCCTCCACTTT. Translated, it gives CASSYGQFYNSPLHF.